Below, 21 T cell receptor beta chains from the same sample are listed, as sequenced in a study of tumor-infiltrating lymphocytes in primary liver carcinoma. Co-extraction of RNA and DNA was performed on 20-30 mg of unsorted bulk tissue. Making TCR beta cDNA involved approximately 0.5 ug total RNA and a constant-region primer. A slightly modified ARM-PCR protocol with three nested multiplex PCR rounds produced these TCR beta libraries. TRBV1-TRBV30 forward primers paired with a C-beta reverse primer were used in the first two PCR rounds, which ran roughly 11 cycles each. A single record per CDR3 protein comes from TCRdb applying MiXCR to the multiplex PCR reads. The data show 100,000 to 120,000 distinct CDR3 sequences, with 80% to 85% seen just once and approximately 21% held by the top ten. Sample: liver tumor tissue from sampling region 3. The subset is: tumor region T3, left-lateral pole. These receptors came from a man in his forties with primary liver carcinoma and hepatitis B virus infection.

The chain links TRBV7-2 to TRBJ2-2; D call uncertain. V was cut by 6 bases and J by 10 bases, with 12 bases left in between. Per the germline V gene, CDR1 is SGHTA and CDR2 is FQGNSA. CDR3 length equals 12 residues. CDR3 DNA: TGTGCCAGCAGTCGTCCCTTTGAGGAGCTGTTTTTT. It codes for CASSRPFEELFF.

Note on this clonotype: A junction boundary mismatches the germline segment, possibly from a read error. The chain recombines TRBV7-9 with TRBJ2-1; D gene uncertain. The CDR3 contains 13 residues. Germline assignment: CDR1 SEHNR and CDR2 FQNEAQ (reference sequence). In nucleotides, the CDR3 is TGTGCCAGCAGCTTAGGGTCCTACAATAAGCAGTTCTTC. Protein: CASSLGSYNKQFF.

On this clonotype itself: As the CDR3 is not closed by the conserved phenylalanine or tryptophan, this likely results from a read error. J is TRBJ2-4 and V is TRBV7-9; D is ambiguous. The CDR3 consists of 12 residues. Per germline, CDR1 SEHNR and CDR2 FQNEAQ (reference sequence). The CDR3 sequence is CVSSFPKNIQYL. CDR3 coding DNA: TGTGTCAGCAGCTTCCCAAAAAACATTCAGTACTTG.

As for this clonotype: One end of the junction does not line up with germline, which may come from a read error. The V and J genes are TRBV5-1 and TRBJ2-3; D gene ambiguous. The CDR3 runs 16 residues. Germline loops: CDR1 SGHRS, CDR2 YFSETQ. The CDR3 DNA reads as TGCGCCATCAGCTTGAGTACGGGCGGCAGCACAGATACGCAGTATTTT. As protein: CAISLSTGGSTDTQYF.

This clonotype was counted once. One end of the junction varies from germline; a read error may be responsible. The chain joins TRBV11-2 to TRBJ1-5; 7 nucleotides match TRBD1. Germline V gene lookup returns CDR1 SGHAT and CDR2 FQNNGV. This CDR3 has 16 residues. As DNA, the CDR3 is TGTGCAAGCAGCCTAAAAGGGGGACAGACGAATTGGCCCCAGCATTTT. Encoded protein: CASSLKGGQTNWPQHF.

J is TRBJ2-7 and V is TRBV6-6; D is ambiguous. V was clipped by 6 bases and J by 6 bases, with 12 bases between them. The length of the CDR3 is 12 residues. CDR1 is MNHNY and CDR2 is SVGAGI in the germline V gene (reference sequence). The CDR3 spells CASSTTIGEQYF. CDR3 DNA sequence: TGTGCCAGCAGCACCACGATCGGCGAGCAGTACTTC.

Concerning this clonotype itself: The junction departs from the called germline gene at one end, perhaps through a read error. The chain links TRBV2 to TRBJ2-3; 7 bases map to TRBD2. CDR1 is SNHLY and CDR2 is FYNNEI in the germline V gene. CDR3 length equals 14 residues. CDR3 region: CARGREGRTDTQYF. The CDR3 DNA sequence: TGTGCCAGAGGAAGGGAGGGCCGAACAGATACGCAATATTTT.

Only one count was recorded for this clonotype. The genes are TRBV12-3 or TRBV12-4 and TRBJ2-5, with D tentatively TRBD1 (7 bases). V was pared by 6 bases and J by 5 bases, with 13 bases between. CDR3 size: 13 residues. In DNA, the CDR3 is TGTGCCAGCAGCACGACAGGGAGGGAGACCCAGTACTTC. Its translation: CASSTTGRETQYF.

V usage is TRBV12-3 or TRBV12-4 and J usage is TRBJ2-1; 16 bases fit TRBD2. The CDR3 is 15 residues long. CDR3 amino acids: CSTSLGLAGGVWQFF. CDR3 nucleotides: TGTTCCACCAGCCTGGGACTAGCGGGAGGGGTTTGGCAGTTCTTC.

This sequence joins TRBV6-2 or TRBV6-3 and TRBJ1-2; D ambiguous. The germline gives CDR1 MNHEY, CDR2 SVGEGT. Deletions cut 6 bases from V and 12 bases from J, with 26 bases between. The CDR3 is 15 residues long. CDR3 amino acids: CASSQTLEGTFGNTF. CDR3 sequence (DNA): TGTGCCAGCAGCCAGACCCTCGAAGGAACCTTTGGTAACACCTTC.

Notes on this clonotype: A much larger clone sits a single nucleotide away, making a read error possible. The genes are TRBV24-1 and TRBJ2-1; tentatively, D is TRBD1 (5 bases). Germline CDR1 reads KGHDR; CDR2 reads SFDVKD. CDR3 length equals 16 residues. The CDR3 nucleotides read TGTGCCGCCAGTGATTTCGGGCAGGGCCCCTACAATGAGCAGTTCTTC. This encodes CAASDFGQGPYNEQFF.

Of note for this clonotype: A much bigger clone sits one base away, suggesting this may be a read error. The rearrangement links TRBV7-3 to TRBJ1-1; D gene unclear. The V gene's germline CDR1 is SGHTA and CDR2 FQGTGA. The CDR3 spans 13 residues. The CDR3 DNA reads TGTGCCAGCAGCTTACAGAAGAACACTGTAGCTTTCTTT. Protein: CASSLQKNTVAFF.

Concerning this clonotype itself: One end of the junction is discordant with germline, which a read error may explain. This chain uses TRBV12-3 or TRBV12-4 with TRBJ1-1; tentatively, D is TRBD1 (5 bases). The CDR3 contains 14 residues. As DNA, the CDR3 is TGTGCCAGCAGTGCCCCCAGGGCAGGCACTGAAGGTTTCTTT. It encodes CASSAPRAGTEGFF.

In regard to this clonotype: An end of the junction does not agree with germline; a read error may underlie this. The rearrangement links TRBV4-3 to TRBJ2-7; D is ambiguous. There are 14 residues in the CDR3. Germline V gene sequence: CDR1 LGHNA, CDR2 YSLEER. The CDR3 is CASSQDQVSYDQYF. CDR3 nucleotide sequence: TGCGCCAGCAGCCAAGATCAGGTCTCCTACGACCAGTACTTC.

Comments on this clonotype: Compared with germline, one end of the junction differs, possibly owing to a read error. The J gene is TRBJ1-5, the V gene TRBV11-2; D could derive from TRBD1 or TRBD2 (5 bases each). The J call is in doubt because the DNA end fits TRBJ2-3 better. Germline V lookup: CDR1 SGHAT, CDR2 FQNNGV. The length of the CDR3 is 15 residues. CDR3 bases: TGTGCCAGTAGCTTACATCTGGGGGTGGCTCAGCCCCAGTATTTT. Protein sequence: CASSLHLGVAQPQYF.

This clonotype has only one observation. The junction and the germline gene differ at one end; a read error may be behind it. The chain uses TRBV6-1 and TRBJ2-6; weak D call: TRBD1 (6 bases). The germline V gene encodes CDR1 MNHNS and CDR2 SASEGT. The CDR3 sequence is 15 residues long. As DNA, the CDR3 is TGTGCCAGCAGTGAAGCACAGGGTGGGGCCAACGTCCTGGCCTTC. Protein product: CASSEAQGGANVLAF.

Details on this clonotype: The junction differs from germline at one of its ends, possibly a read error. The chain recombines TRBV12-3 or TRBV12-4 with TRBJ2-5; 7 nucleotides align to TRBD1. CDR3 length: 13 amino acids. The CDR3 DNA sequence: TGTGCCAACAGTTTGGTGCAGGGGGAGACCCACTATTTC. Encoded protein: CANSLVQGETHYF.

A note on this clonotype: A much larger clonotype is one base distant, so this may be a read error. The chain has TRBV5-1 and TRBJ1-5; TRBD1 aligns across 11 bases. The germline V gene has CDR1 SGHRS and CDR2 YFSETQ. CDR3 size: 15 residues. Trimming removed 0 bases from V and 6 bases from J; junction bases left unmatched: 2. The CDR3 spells CASSLEGQGGQPQHF. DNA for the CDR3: TGCGCCAGCAGCTTGGAGGGACAGGGGGGTCAGCCCCAGCATTTT.

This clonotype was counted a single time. CDR3 DNA sequence: TGTGCCAGCAGTTACCGCCGGAATGACTACCGTGCTACTAACACCGGGGAGCTGTTTTTT. Amino acids: CASSYRRNDYRATNTGELFF. This chain joins TRBV6-5 and TRBJ2-2, with D possibly TRBD2 on 5 matching bases. This CDR3 contains 20 residues. The V gene lost 2 bases and the J gene lost 2 bases, with 24 bases spanning the gap. Germline loops: CDR1 MNHEY, CDR2 SVGAGI.

DNA for the CDR3: TGCGCCAGCAGCTTGAACGGCAGGAGAAGCACGGACACGCAGTATTTT. Translation: CASSLNGRRSTDTQYF. The V call is TRBV5-1, the J call TRBJ2-3; D is uncertain. The germline V and J ends were trimmed by 1 base and 9 bases, with 21 bases remaining between them. The germline gives CDR1 SGHRS, CDR2 YFSETQ. The CDR3 spans 16 residues.

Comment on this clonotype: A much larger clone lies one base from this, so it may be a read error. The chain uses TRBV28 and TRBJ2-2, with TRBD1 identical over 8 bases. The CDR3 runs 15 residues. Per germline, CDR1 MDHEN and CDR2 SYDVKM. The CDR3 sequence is CASSARTGRTGKLFF. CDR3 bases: TGTGCCAGCAGTGCGAGGACAGGGAGGACCGGGAAGCTGTTTTTT.